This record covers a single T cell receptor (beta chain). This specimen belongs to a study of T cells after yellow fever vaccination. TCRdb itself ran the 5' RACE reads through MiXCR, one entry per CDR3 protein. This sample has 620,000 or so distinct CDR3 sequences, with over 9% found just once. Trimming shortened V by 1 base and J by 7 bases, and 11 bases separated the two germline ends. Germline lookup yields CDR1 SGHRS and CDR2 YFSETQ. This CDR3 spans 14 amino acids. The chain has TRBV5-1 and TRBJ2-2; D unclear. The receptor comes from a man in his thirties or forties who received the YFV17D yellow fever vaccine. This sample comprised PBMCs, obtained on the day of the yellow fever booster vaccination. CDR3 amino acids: CASSLTARDGELFF. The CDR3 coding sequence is TGCGCCAGCAGCTTGACCGCGCGAGACGGGGAGCTGTTTTTT.